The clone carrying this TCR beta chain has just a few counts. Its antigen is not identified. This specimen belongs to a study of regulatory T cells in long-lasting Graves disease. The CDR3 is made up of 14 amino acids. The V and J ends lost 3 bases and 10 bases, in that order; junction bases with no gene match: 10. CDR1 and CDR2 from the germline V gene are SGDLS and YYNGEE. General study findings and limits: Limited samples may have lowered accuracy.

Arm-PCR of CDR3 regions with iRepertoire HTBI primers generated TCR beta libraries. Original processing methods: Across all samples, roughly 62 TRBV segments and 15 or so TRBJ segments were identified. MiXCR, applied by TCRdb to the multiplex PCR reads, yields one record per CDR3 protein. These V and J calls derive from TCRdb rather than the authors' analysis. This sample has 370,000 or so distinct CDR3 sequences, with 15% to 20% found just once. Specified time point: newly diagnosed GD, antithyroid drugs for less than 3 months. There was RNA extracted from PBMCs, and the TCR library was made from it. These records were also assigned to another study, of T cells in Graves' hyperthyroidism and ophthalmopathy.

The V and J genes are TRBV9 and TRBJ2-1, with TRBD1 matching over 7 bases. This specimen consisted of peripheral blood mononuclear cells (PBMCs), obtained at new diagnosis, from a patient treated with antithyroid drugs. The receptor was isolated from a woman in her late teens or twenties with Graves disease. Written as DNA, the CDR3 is TGTGCCAGCAGCGGGGTGACAGGGCCCTACGAGCAGTTCTTC. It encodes CASSGVTGPYEQFF.